A single sample is the source of the 26 T cell receptor beta chains below, sequenced in a study of vaccination effects on CD4 cells after COVID-19. This table comes from immunoSEQ multiplex PCR, and its TCRdb copy is limited to in-frame clones, with some not included. Of about 55,000 clones in the sample, approximately 70% are singletons; the top ten hold about 17%. Antigens of these TCRs are unknown. Sequencing followed a ViraFEST assay step that expanded antigen-specific CD4+ T cells with viral peptide pools. Once cultured for roughly 10 days, the cells underwent separation to obtain CD4+ T cells. The healthy vaccine recipients, who had no prior SARS-CoV-2 infection, showed negative nucleocapsid antibodies. Sequenced here: CD4+ T cells from PBMCs cultured with SARS-CoV-2 spike peptides, sampled before COVID-19 vaccination. Receptors originate from a human donor who received a COVID-19 vaccine.

This rearrangement joins TRBV27 to TRBJ2-7; TRBD1 matches at 7 bases. Trimming cost V 4 bases and J 12 bases; bases outside gene matches: 12. Germline V gene data show CDR1 as MNHEY and CDR2 as SMNVEV (reference sequence). The CDR3 is 13 amino acids. CDR3 sequence reads: CASSYSGTVEWYF. CDR3 coding DNA: TGTGCCAGCAGTTATTCCGGGACAGTCGAATGGTACTTC.

CDR3 sequence: CAWSVNLYSYNEQFF. In nucleotides, the CDR3 is TGTGCCTGGAGTGTAAACCTATACTCCTACAATGAGCAGTTCTTC. V gene TRBV30 combines with J gene TRBJ2-1; D is undetermined. V gave up 0 bases and J gave up 0 bases, with 9 bases separating them. Germline CDR1 and CDR2: GTSNPN and SVGIG (reference sequence). This CDR3 has 15 amino acids.

The chain recombines TRBV19 with TRBJ1-1; no firm D call. Trimming took 4 bases from V and 10 from J, leaving 16 bases between them. The germline CDR1 and CDR2 sequences are LNHDA and SQIVND (reference sequence). This CDR3 has 13 amino acids. Here the CDR3 DNA reads TGTGCCAGTAGTAGGAAGGAGGGAAGAGGAGCTTTCTTT. Translation gives CASSRKEGRGAFF.

The chain combines TRBV30 with TRBJ1-1, with no clear D. The CDR3 covers 13 residues. Deletions cut 3 bases from V and 1 base from J, with 9 bases between. Germline V gene lookup returns CDR1 GTSNPN and CDR2 SVGIG (reference sequence). CDR3 region: CAWRGFANTEAFF. The DNA of the CDR3 is TGTGCCTGGAGGGGATTCGCGAACACTGAAGCTTTCTTT.

This chain connects TRBV7-2 to TRBJ1-2, with 11 bases that match TRBD1. CDR3 length: 16 amino acids. The germline V gene encodes CDR1 SGHTA and CDR2 FQGNSA. Trimming at V came to 5 bases and at J to 4 bases, leaving 9 bases not matched to a gene. The CDR3 is CASSPGQGASGYGYTF. The CDR3 coding sequence is TGTGCCAGCAGCCCCGGACAGGGGGCGTCGGGCTATGGCTACACCTTC.

This chain links TRBV15 with TRBJ1-1; no definite D call. The CDR3 is 15 residues long. V lost 3 bases and J lost 0, with 11 bases in between. Germline-derived CDR1 and CDR2 are LNHNV and YYDKDF (reference sequence). CDR3 protein: CATSRAHNMNTEAFF. The CDR3, as DNA: TGTGCCACCAGCAGGGCTCATAACATGAACACTGAAGCTTTCTTT.

The J gene is TRBJ1-2, the V gene TRBV21-1; the table's D call, TRBD1, has no DNA check behind it. TRBV21-1 is reported as a pseudogene. The CDR3 totals 16 residues. The CDR3 DNA is TGTGCCAGCAGCTCGACCCCGGGGTCCAGGGGGAATGGCTACACCTTC. Protein sequence: CASSSTPGSRGNGYTF.

The chain uses TRBV15 and TRBJ2-5; possible D gene TRBD2, 5 bases. V gave up 1 base and J gave up 7 bases, with 16 bases separating them. Germline values: CDR1 LNHNV, CDR2 YYDKDF (reference sequence). The CDR3 is made up of 15 amino acids. The CDR3 bases are TGTGCCACCAGCAGAGTTGCCGGGAATGAGGCGACCCAGTACTTC. Its protein is CATSRVAGNEATQYF. Full variable domain (rest looked up from reference TRBV15 and TRBJ2-5): DAMVIQNPRYQVTQFGKPVTLSCSQTLNHNVMYWYQQKSSQAPKLLFHYYDKDFNNEADTPDNFQSRRPNTSFCFLDIRSPGLGDTAMYLCATSRVAGNEATQYFGPGTRLLVL.

This clone was seen a handful of times. The chain employs TRBV7-9 and TRBJ1-5, with a tentative D call TRBD1 (6 bases). Germline V lookup: CDR1 SEHNR, CDR2 FQNEAQ (reference sequence). This CDR3 is 16 amino acids long. With 7 bases removed from V and 2 bases from J, the gap between germline ends came to 18 bases. The CDR3 DNA reads TGTGCCAGCACCAGTGGGGGCGGAGGAGGCAATCAGCCCCAGCATTTT. This encodes CASTSGGGGGNQPQHF.

The chain has TRBV15 and TRBJ1-2; 7 bases agree with TRBD1. CDR3 size: 15 residues. In germline, CDR1 is LNHNV, CDR2 YYDKDF (reference sequence). J was trimmed by 7 bases and V by 0 bases; bases with no gene match: 8. CDR3 region: CATSREAGPGGGYTF. As DNA, the CDR3 is TGTGCCACCAGCAGAGAGGCCGGCCCAGGGGGTGGCTACACCTTC.

The rearrangement joins TRBV28 to TRBJ1-5; no clear D. The CDR3 covers 11 residues. The V gene lost 3 bases and the J gene lost 6 bases, with 3 bases spanning the gap. Per germline, CDR1 MDHEN and CDR2 SYDVKM. CDR3 sequence reads: CASSFGQPQHF. The CDR3 region has the DNA TGTGCCAGCAGTTTCGGTCAGCCCCAGCATTTT.

The chain carries TRBV28 and TRBJ1-2; no clear D gene. The CDR3 sequence is 14 residues long. Germline V gives CDR1 MDHEN, CDR2 SYDVKM. The V and J ends lost 3 bases and 0 bases respectively, with 8 bases between them. CDR3 protein: CASSFASSNYGYTF. CDR3 bases: TGTGCCAGCAGTTTTGCCAGTTCTAACTATGGCTACACCTTC.

The rearrangement links TRBV5-1 to TRBJ2-1; 10 nucleotides match TRBD2. V lost 0 bases, J lost 4 bases, and 4 bases stayed unmatched. Germline CDR1 reads SGHRS; CDR2 reads YFSETQ. The CDR3 loop spans 16 amino acids. In nucleotides, the CDR3 is TGCGCCAGCAGCTTGGTCCCTAGCGGGAGTTACAATGAGCAGTTCTTC. Translation: CASSLVPSGSYNEQFF.

This clone came up a few times. The rearrangement joins TRBV30 to TRBJ1-2; D is possibly TRBD1 (6 bases). CDR1 is GTSNPN, CDR2 SVGIG, per germline (reference sequence). This CDR3 is built from 10 residues. Trimming took 5 bases from V and 8 from J, leaving 9 bases between them. The CDR3 DNA reads TGTGCCTGGTACAGGGACGGCTACACCTTC. Encoded protein: CAWYRDGYTF.

A few counts support this clone. This chain connects TRBV11-2 to TRBJ1-2, with D hard to call. V dropped 7 bases and J dropped 1 base, with 13 bases sitting between them. Germline-derived CDR1 and CDR2 are SGHAT and FQNNGV. The CDR3 consists of 14 residues. The CDR3 bases are TGTGCCAGCAACGACCGGCGGGTTAACTATGGCTACACCTTC. Translating it yields CASNDRRVNYGYTF.

The chain employs TRBV5-1 and TRBJ2-5, with D possibly TRBD2 on 5 matching bases. V was shortened by 7 bases and J by 5 bases, with 18 bases between the two germline ends. From germline, CDR1 is SGHRS and CDR2 YFSETQ. The CDR3 totals 14 residues. The CDR3 is CASGVIGKVETQYF. The CDR3 nucleotides read TGCGCCAGCGGAGTGATCGGGAAGGTGGAGACCCAGTACTTC.

The chain has TRBV28 and TRBJ2-6; D might be TRBD1 (6 bases). The CDR3 covers 13 residues. V gave up 6 bases and J gave up 11 bases, with 14 bases separating them. Germline-derived CDR1 and CDR2 are MDHEN and SYDVKM. This CDR3 is CASSFGQPDVLTF. The CDR3 bases are TGTGCCAGCAGCTTCGGACAGCCTGACGTCCTGACTTTC.

J is TRBJ1-1 and V is TRBV27; weak D call: TRBD1 (5 bases). The germline V gene encodes CDR1 MNHEY and CDR2 SMNVEV (reference sequence). The CDR3 is 13 amino acids. V was clipped by 3 bases and J by 4 bases, with 9 bases between them. DNA of the CDR3: TGTGCCAGCAGTTTTCCAGGGAGCACTGAAGCTTTCTTT. It is translated as CASSFPGSTEAFF.

The rearrangement joins TRBV27 to TRBJ1-6; 7 nucleotides align to TRBD1. In germline, CDR1 is MNHEY, CDR2 SMNVEV (reference sequence). The CDR3 contains 18 residues. With 2 bases clipped from V and 0 bases from J, the junction kept 7 bases outside the gene matches. This chain's CDR3 is CASSLRSWDSSYNSPLHF. In nucleotides, the CDR3 is TGTGCCAGCAGTTTAAGGAGCTGGGACAGCTCCTATAATTCACCCCTCCACTTT.

The chain links TRBV5-6 to TRBJ1-5, with D tentatively TRBD1 (6 bases). The V gene lost 2 bases and the J gene lost 1 base, with 19 bases spanning the gap. The CDR3 covers 18 residues. Germline V CDR1 and CDR2: SGHDT, YYEEEE. DNA of the CDR3: TGTGCCAGCAGCTTAAACTCTGGCGCAGGACAGAGCAATCAGCCCCAGCATTTT. This sequence encodes CASSLNSGAGQSNQPQHF.

This chain links TRBV6-2 or TRBV6-3 with TRBJ1-2, with a weak D call TRBD1 (6 bases). The CDR3 is 12 amino acids. V gave up 5 bases and J gave up 7 bases, with 11 bases separating them. Germline V gene lookup returns CDR1 MNHEY and CDR2 SVGEGT. CDR3 protein: CASSRTERGYTF. CDR3 sequence (DNA): TGTGCCAGCAGTCGGACAGAACGTGGCTACACCTTC.

The V and J genes are TRBV7-9 and TRBJ1-1; D is possibly TRBD1 (5 bases). V was shortened by 5 bases and J by 1 base, with 8 bases between the two germline ends. In germline, CDR1 is SEHNR, CDR2 FQNEAQ (reference sequence). The CDR3 has 13 amino acids. The CDR3 DNA sequence: TGTGCCAGCAGCCCAACAGGGAACACTGAAGCTTTCTTT. Residues: CASSPTGNTEAFF.

The table lists this clone with a few counts. The rearrangement uses TRBV10-3 and TRBJ2-1; TRBD2 agrees at 9 bases. Looked up from germline, CDR1 is ENHRY and CDR2 is SYGVKD. Trimming at V came to 10 bases and at J to 1 base, leaving 8 bases not matched to a gene. The CDR3 has 15 residues. The chain's CDR3 is CATAAGGPSYNEQFF. The DNA of the CDR3 is TGTGCCACGGCGGCGGGAGGGCCGTCCTACAATGAGCAGTTCTTC.

This clone was seen once. The chain links TRBV10-3 to TRBJ2-3; 7 positions match TRBD2. With V trimmed by 3 bases and J by 1 base, 4 bases remained unmatched. Germline assignment: CDR1 ENHRY and CDR2 SYGVKD. The CDR3 has 15 residues. DNA of the CDR3: TGTGCCATCAGTGATGAGAGCGGGGGCACAGATACGCAGTATTTT. This gives the protein CAISDESGGTDTQYF.

The chain employs TRBV30 and TRBJ1-4; D gene ambiguous. This CDR3 has 17 residues. Trimming took 5 bases from V and 1 from J, leaving 20 bases between them. Germline V gives CDR1 GTSNPN, CDR2 SVGIG (reference sequence). The CDR3 region is CAWARERVSGTNEKLFF. CDR3 DNA: TGTGCCTGGGCCCGGGAAAGGGTATCTGGAACTAATGAAAAACTGTTTTTT.

There are a few counts of this clone. The chain recombines TRBV4-2 with TRBJ2-4; no clear D gene. The CDR3 is made up of 13 amino acids. Looked up from germline, CDR1 is LGHNA and CDR2 is YNFKEQ. V was trimmed by 0 bases and J by 2 bases, leaving 2 bases between them. CDR3 nucleotides: TGTGCCAGCAGCCAAGATCCCAAAAACATTCAGTACTTC. Translated: CASSQDPKNIQYF.